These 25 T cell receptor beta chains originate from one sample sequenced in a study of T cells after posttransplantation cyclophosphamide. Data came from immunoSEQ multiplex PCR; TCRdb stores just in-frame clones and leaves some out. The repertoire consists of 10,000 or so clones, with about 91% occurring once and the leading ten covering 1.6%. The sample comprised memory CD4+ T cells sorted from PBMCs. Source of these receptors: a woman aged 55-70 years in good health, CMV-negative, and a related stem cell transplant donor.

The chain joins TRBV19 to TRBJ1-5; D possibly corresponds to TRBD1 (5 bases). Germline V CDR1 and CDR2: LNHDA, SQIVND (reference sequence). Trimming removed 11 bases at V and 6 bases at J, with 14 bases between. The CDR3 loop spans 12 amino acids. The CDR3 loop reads CACGASIQPQHF. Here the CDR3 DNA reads TGTGCCTGCGGGGCATCTATTCAGCCCCAGCATTTT.

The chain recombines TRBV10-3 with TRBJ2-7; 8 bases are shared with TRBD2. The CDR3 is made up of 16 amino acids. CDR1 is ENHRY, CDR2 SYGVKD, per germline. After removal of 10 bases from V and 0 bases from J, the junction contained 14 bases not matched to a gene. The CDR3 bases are TGTGCCACCTCGGAGAGGGGCGGGAGGTCCTCCTACGAGCAGTACTTC. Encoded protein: CATSERGGRSSYEQYF.

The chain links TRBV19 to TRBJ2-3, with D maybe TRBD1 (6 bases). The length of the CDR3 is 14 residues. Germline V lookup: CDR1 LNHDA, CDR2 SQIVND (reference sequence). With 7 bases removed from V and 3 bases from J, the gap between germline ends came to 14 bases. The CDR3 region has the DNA TGTGCCAGTACCATACGCCAGGGGACAGATACGCAGTATTTT. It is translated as CASTIRQGTDTQYF.

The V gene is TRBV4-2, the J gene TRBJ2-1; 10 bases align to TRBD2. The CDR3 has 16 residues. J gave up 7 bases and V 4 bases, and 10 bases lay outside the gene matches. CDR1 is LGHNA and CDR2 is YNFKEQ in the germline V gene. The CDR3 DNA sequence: TGTGCCAGCAGCCGCGATCTAGCGGGAGTGAGTAATGAGCAGTTCTTC. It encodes CASSRDLAGVSNEQFF.

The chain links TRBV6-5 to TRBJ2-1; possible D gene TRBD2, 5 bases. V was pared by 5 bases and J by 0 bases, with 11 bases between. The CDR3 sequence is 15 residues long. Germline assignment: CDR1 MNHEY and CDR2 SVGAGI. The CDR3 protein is CASSLSAPSYNEQFF. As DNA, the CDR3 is TGTGCCAGCAGTCTTAGCGCTCCCTCCTACAATGAGCAGTTCTTC.

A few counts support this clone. In DNA, the CDR3 is TGTGCCAGCAGTGAAGAATCCCGAGGTACGCAGTATTTT. This gives the protein CASSEESRGTQYF. The chain links TRBV6-1 to TRBJ2-3, with D uncertain. Trimming stripped 1 base from V and 8 bases from J, with 10 bases between. The CDR3 runs to 13 residues. Germline CDR1 reads MNHNS; CDR2 reads SASEGT.

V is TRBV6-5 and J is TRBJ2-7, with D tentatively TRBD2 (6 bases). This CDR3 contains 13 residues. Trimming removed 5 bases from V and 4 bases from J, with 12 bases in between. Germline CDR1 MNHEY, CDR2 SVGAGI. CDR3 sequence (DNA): TGTGCCAGCAGTCGGGGGATGGTATACGAGCAGTACGTC. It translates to CASSRGMVYEQYV.

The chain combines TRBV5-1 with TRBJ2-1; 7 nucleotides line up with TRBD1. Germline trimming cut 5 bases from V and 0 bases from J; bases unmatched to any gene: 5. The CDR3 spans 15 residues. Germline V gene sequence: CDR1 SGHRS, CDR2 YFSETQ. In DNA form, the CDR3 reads TGCGCCAGCAGAGGGGGCGCCGGCTCCTACAATGAGCAGTTCTTC. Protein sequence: CASRGGAGSYNEQFF.

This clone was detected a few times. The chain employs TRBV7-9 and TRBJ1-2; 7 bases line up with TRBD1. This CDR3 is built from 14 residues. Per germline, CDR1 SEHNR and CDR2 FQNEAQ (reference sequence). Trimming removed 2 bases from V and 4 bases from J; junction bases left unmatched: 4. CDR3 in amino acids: CASSLSTGVYGYTF. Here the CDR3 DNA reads TGTGCCAGCAGCTTAAGTACAGGGGTCTATGGCTACACCTTC.

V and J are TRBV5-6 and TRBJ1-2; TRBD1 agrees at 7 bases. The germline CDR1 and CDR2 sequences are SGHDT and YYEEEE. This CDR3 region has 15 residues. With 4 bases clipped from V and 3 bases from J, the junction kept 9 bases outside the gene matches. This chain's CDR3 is CASSPTGWLYYGYTF. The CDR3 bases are TGTGCCAGCAGCCCGACAGGGTGGCTTTACTATGGCTACACCTTC.

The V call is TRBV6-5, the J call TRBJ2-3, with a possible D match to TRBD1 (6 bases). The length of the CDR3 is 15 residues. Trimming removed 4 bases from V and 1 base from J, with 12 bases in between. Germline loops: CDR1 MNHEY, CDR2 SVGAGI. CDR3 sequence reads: CASSSPKGGTDTQYF. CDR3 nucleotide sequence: TGTGCCAGCAGTTCCCCGAAGGGGGGCACAGATACGCAGTATTTT.

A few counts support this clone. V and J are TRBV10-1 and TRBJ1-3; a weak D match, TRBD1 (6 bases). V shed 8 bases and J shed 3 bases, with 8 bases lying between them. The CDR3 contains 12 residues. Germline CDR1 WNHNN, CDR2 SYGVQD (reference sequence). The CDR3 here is CASEGVGNTIYF. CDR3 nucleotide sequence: TGCGCCAGCGAGGGGGTTGGAAACACCATATATTTT.

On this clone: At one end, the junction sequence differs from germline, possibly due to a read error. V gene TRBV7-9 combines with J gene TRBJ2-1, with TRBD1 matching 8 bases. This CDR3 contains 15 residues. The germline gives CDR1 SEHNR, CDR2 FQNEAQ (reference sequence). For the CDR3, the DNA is TGTGCCAGCAGCTTAGTAACTTTACTTGACAGGGGCTTGGTCTTC. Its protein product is CASSLVTLLDRGLVF.

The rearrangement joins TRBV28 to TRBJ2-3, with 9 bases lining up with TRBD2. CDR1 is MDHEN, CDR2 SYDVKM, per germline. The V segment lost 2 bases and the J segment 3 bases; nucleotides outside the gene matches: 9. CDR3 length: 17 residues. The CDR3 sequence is CASSLVGPGLATDTQYF. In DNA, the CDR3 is TGTGCCAGCAGTTTAGTGGGTCCGGGACTAGCAACAGATACGCAGTATTTT.

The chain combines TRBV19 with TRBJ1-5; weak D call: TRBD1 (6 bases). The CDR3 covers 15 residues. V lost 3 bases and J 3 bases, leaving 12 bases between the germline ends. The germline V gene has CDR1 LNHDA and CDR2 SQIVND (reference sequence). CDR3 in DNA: TGTGCCAGTAGTATGGCCTGGGGGCCCAATCAGCCCCAGCATTTT. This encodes CASSMAWGPNQPQHF.

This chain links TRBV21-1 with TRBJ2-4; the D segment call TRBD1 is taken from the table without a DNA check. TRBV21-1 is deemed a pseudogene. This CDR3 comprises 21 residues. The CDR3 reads CASSRKAAGQGLQLAKNIQYF. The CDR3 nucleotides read TGTGCCAGCAGCCGAAAGGCGGCGGGACAGGGGCTTCAACTAGCCAAAAACATTCAGTACTTC.

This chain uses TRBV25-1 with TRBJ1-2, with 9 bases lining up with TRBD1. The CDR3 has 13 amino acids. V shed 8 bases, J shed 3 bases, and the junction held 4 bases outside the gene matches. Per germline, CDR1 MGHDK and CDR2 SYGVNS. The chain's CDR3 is CASSRTGDYGYTF. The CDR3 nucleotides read TGTGCCAGCTCCCGGACAGGGGACTATGGCTACACCTTC.

The CDR3 spells CATAEDSIGGYTF. Here the CDR3 DNA reads TGTGCCACCGCCGAAGACTCCATCGGGGGCTACACCTTC. The rearrangement links TRBV10-3 to TRBJ1-2; D unclear. CDR3 length: 13 amino acids. The germline CDR1 and CDR2 sequences are ENHRY and SYGVKD. V was cut by 10 bases and J by 8 bases, with 20 bases left in between.

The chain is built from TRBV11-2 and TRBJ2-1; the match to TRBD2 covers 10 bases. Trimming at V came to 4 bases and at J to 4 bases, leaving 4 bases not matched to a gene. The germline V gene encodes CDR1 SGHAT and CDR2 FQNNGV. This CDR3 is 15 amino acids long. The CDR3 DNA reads TGTGCCAGCAGCTATGGACTAGCGGATTACAATGAGCAGTTCTTC. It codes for CASSYGLADYNEQFF.

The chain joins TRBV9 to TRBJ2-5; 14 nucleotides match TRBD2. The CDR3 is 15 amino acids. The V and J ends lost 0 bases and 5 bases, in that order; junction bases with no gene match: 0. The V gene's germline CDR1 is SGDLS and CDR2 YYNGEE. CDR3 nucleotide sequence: TGTGCCAGCAGCGTAGGGACTAGCGGGAGGGAGACCCAGTACTTC. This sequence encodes CASSVGTSGRETQYF.

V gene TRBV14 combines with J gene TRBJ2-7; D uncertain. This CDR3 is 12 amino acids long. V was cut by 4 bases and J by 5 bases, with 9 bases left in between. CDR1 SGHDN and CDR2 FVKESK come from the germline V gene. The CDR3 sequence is CASSRGWNEQYF. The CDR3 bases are TGTGCCAGCAGCCGAGGTTGGAACGAGCAGTACTTC.

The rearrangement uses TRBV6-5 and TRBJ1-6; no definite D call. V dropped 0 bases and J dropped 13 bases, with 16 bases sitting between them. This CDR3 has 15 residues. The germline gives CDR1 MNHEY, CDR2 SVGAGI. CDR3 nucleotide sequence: TGTGCCAGCAGTTACTCGACGGGAAGAGTAAGTCCCCTCCACTTT. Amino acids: CASSYSTGRVSPLHF.

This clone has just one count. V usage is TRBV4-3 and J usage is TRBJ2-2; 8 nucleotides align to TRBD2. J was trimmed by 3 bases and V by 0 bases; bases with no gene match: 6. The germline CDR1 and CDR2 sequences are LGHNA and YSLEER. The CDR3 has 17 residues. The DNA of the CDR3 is TGCGCCAGCAGCCAAGAACTTCGGGGGGGTCACACCGGGGAGCTGTTTTTT. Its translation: CASSQELRGGHTGELFF.

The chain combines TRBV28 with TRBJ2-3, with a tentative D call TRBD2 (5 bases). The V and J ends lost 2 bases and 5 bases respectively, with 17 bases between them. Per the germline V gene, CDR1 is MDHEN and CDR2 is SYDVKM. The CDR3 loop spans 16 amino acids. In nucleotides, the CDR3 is TGTGCCAGCAGTTTAGTGGGGAGATGGATCAAAGATACGCAGTATTTT. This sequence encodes CASSLVGRWIKDTQYF.

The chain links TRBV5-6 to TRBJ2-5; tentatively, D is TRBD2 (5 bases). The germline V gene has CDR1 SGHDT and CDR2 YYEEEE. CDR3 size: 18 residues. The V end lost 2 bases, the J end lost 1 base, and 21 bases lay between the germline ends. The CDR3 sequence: CASSFRTLAGGFQETQYF. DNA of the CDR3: TGTGCCAGCAGCTTCCGGACGCTAGCAGGAGGATTCCAAGAGACCCAGTACTTC.